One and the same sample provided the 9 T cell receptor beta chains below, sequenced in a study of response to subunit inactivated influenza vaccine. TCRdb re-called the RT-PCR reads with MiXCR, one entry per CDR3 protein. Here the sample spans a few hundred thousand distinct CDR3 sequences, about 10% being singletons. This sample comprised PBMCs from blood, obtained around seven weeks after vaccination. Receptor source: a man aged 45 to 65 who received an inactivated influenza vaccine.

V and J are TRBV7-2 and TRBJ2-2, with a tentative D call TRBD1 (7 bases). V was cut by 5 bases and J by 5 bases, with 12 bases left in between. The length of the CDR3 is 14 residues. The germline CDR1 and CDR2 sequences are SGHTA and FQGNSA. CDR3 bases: TGTGCCAGCAGCGTTCAGGGGGGAACCGGGGAGCTGTTTTTT. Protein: CASSVQGGTGELFF.

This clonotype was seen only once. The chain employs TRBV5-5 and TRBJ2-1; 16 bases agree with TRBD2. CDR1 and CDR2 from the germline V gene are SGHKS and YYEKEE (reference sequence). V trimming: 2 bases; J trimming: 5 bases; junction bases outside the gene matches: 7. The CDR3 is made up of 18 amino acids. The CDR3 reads CASSFTGLAGGTNNEQFF. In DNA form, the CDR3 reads TGTGCCAGCAGCTTTACGGGACTAGCGGGGGGGACTAACAATGAGCAGTTCTTC.

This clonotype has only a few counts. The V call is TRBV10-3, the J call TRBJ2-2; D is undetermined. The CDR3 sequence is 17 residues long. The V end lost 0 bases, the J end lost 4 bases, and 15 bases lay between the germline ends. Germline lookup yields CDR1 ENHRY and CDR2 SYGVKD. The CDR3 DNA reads TGTGCCATCAGTGAGTCGAGATCTCTTGGGTCCACCGGGGAGCTGTTTTTT. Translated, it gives CAISESRSLGSTGELFF.

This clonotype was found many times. This chain's CDR3 is CASSRTEPTQYF. CDR3 DNA sequence: TGTGCCAGCAGCCGGACAGAACCTACGCAGTATTTT. This chain connects TRBV7-2 to TRBJ2-3; tentatively, D is TRBD1 (6 bases). Germline V CDR1 and CDR2: SGHTA, FQGNSA. This CDR3 contains 12 residues. V gave up 5 bases and J gave up 8 bases, with 11 bases separating them.

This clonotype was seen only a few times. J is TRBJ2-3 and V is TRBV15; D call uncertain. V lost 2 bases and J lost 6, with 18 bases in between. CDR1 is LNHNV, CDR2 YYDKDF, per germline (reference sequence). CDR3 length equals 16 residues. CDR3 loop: CATSRTPTSLGDTQYF. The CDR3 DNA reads TGTGCCACCAGCAGAACCCCCACGAGCTTGGGTGATACGCAGTATTTT.

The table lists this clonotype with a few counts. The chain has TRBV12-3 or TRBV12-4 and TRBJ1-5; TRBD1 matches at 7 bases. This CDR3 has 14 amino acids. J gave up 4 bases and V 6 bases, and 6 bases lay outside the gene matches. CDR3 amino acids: CASRPGTENQPQHF. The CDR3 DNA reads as TGTGCCAGCAGGCCCGGGACAGAGAATCAGCCCCAGCATTTT.

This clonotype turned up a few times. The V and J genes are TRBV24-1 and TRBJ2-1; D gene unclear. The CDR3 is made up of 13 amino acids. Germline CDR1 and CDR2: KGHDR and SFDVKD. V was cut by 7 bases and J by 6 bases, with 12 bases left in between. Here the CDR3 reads CATSVHGLNEQFF. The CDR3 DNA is TGTGCCACCAGCGTTCATGGGCTCAATGAGCAGTTCTTC.

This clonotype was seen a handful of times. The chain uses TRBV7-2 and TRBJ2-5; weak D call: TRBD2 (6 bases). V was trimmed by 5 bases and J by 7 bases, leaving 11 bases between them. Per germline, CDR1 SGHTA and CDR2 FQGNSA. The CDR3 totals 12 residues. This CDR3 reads CASSGRGRTQYF. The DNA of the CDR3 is TGTGCCAGCAGCGGACGGGGGAGGACCCAGTACTTC.

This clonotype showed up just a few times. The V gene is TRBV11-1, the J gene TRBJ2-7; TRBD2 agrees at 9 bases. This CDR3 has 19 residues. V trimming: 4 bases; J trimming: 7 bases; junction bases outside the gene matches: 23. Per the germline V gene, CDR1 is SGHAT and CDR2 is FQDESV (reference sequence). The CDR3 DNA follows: TGTGCCAGCAGCTCAATCTCGCTCAACAGGGGTAGCGGGAGCCATGAGCAGTACTTC. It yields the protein CASSSISLNRGSGSHEQYF.